A single sample gave rise to the 20 T cell receptor beta chains below, sequenced in a study of T cell repertoires in aging, cancer and after chemotherapy. TRB rearrangements spanning V, D and J were amplified using mixed TRB-A/B primers. Using its own MiXCR run on the multiplex PCR reads, TCRdb lists one record per CDR3 protein. This sample carries some 10,000 distinct CDR3 sequences, 25% to 35% of them seen once, and the ten largest clones take around 3%. Amplification of TCR beta used genomic DNA extracted from peripheral blood. Sequencing used blood. These TCRs come from a human donor in good health.

V usage is TRBV6-1 and J usage is TRBJ1-2; no definite D call. This CDR3 region has 15 residues. The germline CDR1 and CDR2 sequences are MNHNS and SASEGT. Trimming removed 6 bases at V and 0 bases at J, with 14 bases between. CDR3 nucleotide sequence: TGTGCCAGCAGGACGGTCGGGAGACCTAACTATGGCTACACCTTC. Amino acid sequence: CASRTVGRPNYGYTF.

By sample fraction, this clonotype is medium-sized. The chain is built from TRBV6-5 and TRBJ2-7; TRBD2 might be the D (6 bases). V was pared by 10 bases and J by 5 bases, with 18 bases between. CDR3 length: 13 amino acids. The germline V gene has CDR1 MNHEY and CDR2 SVGAGI. CDR3 DNA: TGTGCCACGGGAATCGGGGGAGTAGACGAGCAGTACTTC. Its protein is CATGIGGVDEQYF.

This clonotype occurred a few times. The chain uses TRBV6-5 and TRBJ2-7; 9 bases map to TRBD1. Germline lookup yields CDR1 MNHEY and CDR2 SVGAGI. The CDR3 is 19 residues long. V shed 8 bases, J shed 2 bases, and the junction held 22 bases outside the gene matches. Here the CDR3 DNA reads TGTGCCAGCGAGACCTCCTCCGCGCGGCCCCGACAGGGGGCCTACGAGCAGTACTTC. Protein: CASETSSARPRQGAYEQYF.

In its sample, this clonotype ranks as medium-sized. CDR3 nucleotides: TGTGCCACCACCTCCGGGATTGCCGGGGAGCTGTTTTTT. Its protein is CATTSGIAGELFF. The rearrangement links TRBV6-5 to TRBJ2-2; tentative D call: TRBD2 (5 bases). This CDR3 is built from 13 residues. Germline assignment: CDR1 MNHEY and CDR2 SVGAGI. The V gene lost 10 bases and the J gene lost 6 bases, with 15 bases spanning the gap.

The genes are TRBV20-1 and TRBJ2-5; maybe TRBD2 (5 bases). Germline CDR1 is DFQATT and CDR2 is SNEGSKA (reference sequence). The V gene lost 0 bases and the J gene lost 5 bases, with 13 bases spanning the gap. The CDR3 is 14 residues long. CDR3 DNA sequence: TGCAGTGCTAGAGATTGGAGGCTCGGGGAGACCCAGTACTTC. Its protein is CSARDWRLGETQYF.

The chain carries TRBV5-5 and TRBJ1-3; D may be TRBD1 (5 bases). The CDR3 sequence is 16 residues long. Per the germline V gene, CDR1 is SGHKS and CDR2 is YYEKEE (reference sequence). Trimming took 3 bases from V and 1 from J, leaving 14 bases between them. The CDR3 sequence is CASSSGTVTSGNTIYF. CDR3 in DNA: TGTGCCAGCAGCTCCGGGACCGTGACATCTGGAAACACCATATATTTT.

The chain couples TRBV7-9 to TRBJ2-1; D is perhaps TRBD2 (6 bases). V lost 2 bases, J lost 9 bases, and 11 bases lay in between. Per the germline V gene, CDR1 is SEHNR and CDR2 is FQNEAQ (reference sequence). This CDR3 has 13 amino acids. DNA of the CDR3: TGTGCCAGCAGCTTAAAACTAGCCGGTGAGCAGTTCTTC. It codes for CASSLKLAGEQFF. The full variable domain, completed using reference TRBV7-9 and TRBJ2-1, is DTGVSQNPRHKITKRGQNVTFRCDPISEHNRLYWYRQTLGQGPEFLTYFQNEAQLEKSRLLSDRFSAERPKGSFSTLEIQRTEQGDSAMYLCASSLKLAGEQFFGPGTRLTVL.

The chain joins TRBV7-9 to TRBJ2-1; D is unclear. Germline V gene data show CDR1 as SEHNR and CDR2 as FQNEAQ (reference sequence). CDR3 length equals 12 residues. V lost 1 base to trimming and J lost 6 bases, with 4 bases between them. The CDR3 loop reads CASSLGANEQFF. The CDR3, as DNA: TGTGCCAGCAGCTTAGGCGCCAATGAGCAGTTCTTC.

The V and J genes are TRBV7-6 and TRBJ2-2; possibly TRBD1 or TRBD2 for D (5 bases each). Trimming removed 5 bases at V and 5 bases at J, with 9 bases between. From germline, CDR1 is SGHVS and CDR2 FNYEAQ. The CDR3 has 13 amino acids. The CDR3 nucleotides are TGTGCCAGCAGCCCAGAGGGGACCGGGGAGCTGTTTTTT. Its protein is CASSPEGTGELFF.

This chain links TRBV5-6 with TRBJ1-3, with unresolved D. The length of the CDR3 is 17 residues. The V gene's germline CDR1 is SGHDT and CDR2 YYEEEE. Trimming took off 0 bases at V and 0 bases at J, with 13 bases between the two ends. The CDR3 DNA sequence: TGTGCCAGCAGCTTGGCACGAAGGAAGAGCTCTGGAAACACCATATATTTT. Its protein is CASSLARRKSSGNTIYF.

The rearrangement links TRBV20-1 to TRBJ2-1; D remains unclear. The CDR3 is 15 amino acids. Germline values: CDR1 DFQATT, CDR2 SNEGSKA (reference sequence). The ends were cut back, 6 bases at V and 0 bases at J, with 15 bases in the middle. CDR3 bases: TGCAGTGCCACCAGGCCCGAAGTCTCCTACAATGAGCAGTTCTTC. It specifies CSATRPEVSYNEQFF.

This clonotype showed up just a few times. J is TRBJ1-1 and V is TRBV30; D ambiguous. Deletions cut 0 bases from V and 4 bases from J, with 12 bases between. CDR1 GTSNPN and CDR2 SVGIG come from the germline V gene (reference sequence). The CDR3 is 14 amino acids. For the CDR3, the DNA is TGTGCCTGGAGTGTACGGAGAGGGCGCACTGAAGCTTTCTTT. It yields the protein CAWSVRRGRTEAFF.

Only one count was recorded for this clonotype. J is TRBJ1-1 and V is TRBV6-1; D is unclear. This CDR3 is built from 15 residues. Germline V gives CDR1 MNHNS, CDR2 SASEGT. V was cut by 0 bases and J by 4 bases, with 12 bases left in between. DNA for the CDR3: TGTGCCAGCAGTGAAGCGGCCACAGAAGGCACTGAAGCTTTCTTT. This translates into CASSEAATEGTEAFF.

Only a few counts were recorded for this clonotype. The rearrangement joins TRBV27 to TRBJ1-5, with D tentatively TRBD1 (5 bases). Trimming cost V 5 bases and J 7 bases, with 24 bases left between them. This CDR3 has 17 amino acids. Germline CDR1 and CDR2: MNHEY and SMNVEV (reference sequence). CDR3 loop: CASSLGAAGRGWQPQHF. DNA for the CDR3: TGTGCCAGCAGTCTTGGGGCCGCCGGGAGGGGATGGCAGCCCCAGCATTTT.

By its share, this clonotype is medium-sized. The V gene is TRBV19, the J gene TRBJ2-1; 15 positions match TRBD2. Germline V gene sequence: CDR1 LNHDA, CDR2 SQIVND (reference sequence). This CDR3 comprises 20 residues. V shed 5 bases and J 6 bases; nucleotides not matched to a gene: 17. The chain's CDR3 is CASSPDPGLAGGVPRNEQFF. The CDR3 DNA reads TGTGCCAGTAGTCCGGATCCGGGACTAGCGGGAGGTGTTCCGCGCAATGAGCAGTTCTTC.

V gene TRBV5-6 combines with J gene TRBJ2-7; TRBD1 matches at 10 bases. The length of the CDR3 is 15 residues. The germline CDR1 and CDR2 sequences are SGHDT and YYEEEE. The junction had 7 bases not matched to a gene; V was cut back by 4 bases and J by 3 bases. CDR3 DNA sequence: TGTGCCAGCAGCCCCGTCGGGACAGGGGTCTACGAGCAGTACTTC. This gives the protein CASSPVGTGVYEQYF. The full variable domain, completed using reference TRBV5-6 and TRBJ2-7, is DAGVTQSPTHLIKTRGQQVTLRCSPKSGHDTVSWYQQALGQGPQFIFQYYEEEERQRGNFPDRFSGHQFPNYSSELNVNALLLGDSALYLCASSPVGTGVYEQYFGPGTRLTVT.

This clonotype ranks as medium-sized (0.01 to 0.1%). V and J are TRBV6-5 and TRBJ2-3; TRBD1 aligns across 10 bases. CDR3 length: 14 residues. V lost 6 bases to trimming and J lost 4 bases; unmatched junction nucleotides: 4. Germline-derived CDR1 and CDR2 are MNHEY and SVGAGI. The CDR3 sequence: CASSSGTGADTQYF. DNA of the CDR3: TGTGCCAGCAGCTCCGGGACAGGGGCAGATACGCAGTATTTT.

This clonotype was counted between two and nine times. The chain couples TRBV12-3 or TRBV12-4 to TRBJ2-7; D possibly corresponds to TRBD2 (6 bases). With 3 bases removed from V and 2 bases from J, the gap between germline ends came to 11 bases. The length of the CDR3 is 14 residues. DNA of the CDR3: TGTGCCAGCAGTTTGCGGGGACTGCCCTACGAGCAGTACTTC. Protein product: CASSLRGLPYEQYF.

A few counts support this clonotype. CDR3 protein: CASRRQGARDTQYF. Here the CDR3 DNA reads TGTGCCAGCAGACGACAGGGGGCCCGAGATACGCAGTATTTT. V is TRBV6-5 and J is TRBJ2-3; TRBD1 agrees at 10 bases. Germline lookup yields CDR1 MNHEY and CDR2 SVGAGI. After removal of 6 bases from V and 5 bases from J, the junction contained 5 bases not matched to a gene. This CDR3 has 14 amino acids.

This clonotype has more than one count but fewer than ten. The chain combines TRBV27 with TRBJ2-7; D is unclear. This CDR3 contains 11 residues. V lost 10 bases, J lost 4 bases, and 11 bases lay in between. Germline-derived CDR1 and CDR2 are MNHEY and SMNVEV (reference sequence). The CDR3 reads CATMERYEQYF. CDR3 sequence (DNA): TGTGCCACCATGGAGAGATACGAGCAGTACTTC.